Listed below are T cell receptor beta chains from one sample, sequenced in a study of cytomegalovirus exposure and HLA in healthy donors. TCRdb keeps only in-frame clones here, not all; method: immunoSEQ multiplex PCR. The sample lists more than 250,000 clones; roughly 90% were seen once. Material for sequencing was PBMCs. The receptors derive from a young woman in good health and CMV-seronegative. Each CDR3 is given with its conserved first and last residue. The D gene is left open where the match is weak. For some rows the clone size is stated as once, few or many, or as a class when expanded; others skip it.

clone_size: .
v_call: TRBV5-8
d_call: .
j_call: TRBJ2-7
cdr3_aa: CASSPAYEQYF
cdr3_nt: TGTGCCAGCAGCCCCGCCTACGAGCAGTACTTC

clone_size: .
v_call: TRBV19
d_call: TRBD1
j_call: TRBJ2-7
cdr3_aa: CASSLRDRGPSYEQYF
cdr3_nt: TGTGCCAGTAGCCTCCGGGACAGGGGGCCCTCCTACGAGCAGTACTTC

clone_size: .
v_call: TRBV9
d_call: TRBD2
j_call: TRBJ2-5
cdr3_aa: CASSVASGYQETQYF
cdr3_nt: TGTGCCAGCAGCGTAGCTAGCGGATACCAAGAGACCCAGTACTTC

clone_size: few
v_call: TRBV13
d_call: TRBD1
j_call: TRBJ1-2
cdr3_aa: CASSSQTGDRVNGYTF
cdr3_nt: TGTGCCAGCAGTTCTCAAACGGGGGACAGGGTAAATGGCTACACCTTC

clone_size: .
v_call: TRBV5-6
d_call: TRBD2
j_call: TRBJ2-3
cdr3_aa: CASSTGLAGELDTQYF
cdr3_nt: TGTGCCAGCAGCACCGGACTAGCGGGGGAGTTGGATACGCAGTATTTT

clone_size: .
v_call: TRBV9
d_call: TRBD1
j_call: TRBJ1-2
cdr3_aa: CASSADRDRIYGYTF
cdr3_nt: TGTGCCAGCAGCGCGGACCGGGACAGGATCTATGGCTACACCTTC

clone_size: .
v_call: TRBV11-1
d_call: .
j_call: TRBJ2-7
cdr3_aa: CASSPTGSSYEQYF
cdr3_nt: TGTGCCAGCAGCCCGACCGGGAGTTCCTACGAGCAGTACTTC

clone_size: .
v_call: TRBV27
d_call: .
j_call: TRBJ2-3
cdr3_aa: CASRRAGRFDTQYF
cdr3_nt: TGTGCCAGCAGGAGGGCGGGGAGGTTCGATACGCAGTATTTT

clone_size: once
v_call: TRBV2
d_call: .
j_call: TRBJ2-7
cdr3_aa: CASSEVGQVYEQYF
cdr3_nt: TGTGCCAGCAGTGAAGTGGGACAAGTCTACGAGCAGTACTTC

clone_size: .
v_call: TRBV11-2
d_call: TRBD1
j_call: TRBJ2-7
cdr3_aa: CASSLDRGYEQYF
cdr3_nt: TGTGCCAGCAGCTTGGACAGGGGTTACGAGCAGTACTTC

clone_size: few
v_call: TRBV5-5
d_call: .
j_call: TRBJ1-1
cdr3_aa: CASSLGRLNTEAFF
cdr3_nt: TGTGCCAGCAGCTTGGGCAGGTTGAACACTGAAGCTTTCTTT

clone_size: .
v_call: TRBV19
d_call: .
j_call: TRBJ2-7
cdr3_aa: CASSAVGGLRSYEQYF
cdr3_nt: TGTGCCAGTAGTGCGGTGGGGGGGCTCCGATCTTACGAGCAGTACTTC

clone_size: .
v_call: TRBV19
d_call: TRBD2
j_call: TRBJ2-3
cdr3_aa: CASSKGTSATTDTQYF
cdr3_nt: TGTGCCAGTAGTAAGGGGACTAGTGCAACCACAGATACGCAGTATTTT

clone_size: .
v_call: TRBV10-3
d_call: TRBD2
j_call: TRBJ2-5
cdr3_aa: CAISESIAGEDQYF
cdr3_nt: TGTGCCATCAGTGAGTCGATAGCGGGGGAGGATCAGTACTTC

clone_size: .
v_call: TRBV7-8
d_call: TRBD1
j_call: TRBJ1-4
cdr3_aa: CASSPSLWTGDEKLFF
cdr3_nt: TGTGCCAGCAGCCCGAGCCTTTGGACAGGGGATGAAAAACTGTTTTTT

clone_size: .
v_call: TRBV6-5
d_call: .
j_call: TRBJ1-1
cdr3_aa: CASTESWGLNTEAFF
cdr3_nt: TGTGCCAGCACTGAGAGTTGGGGGCTGAACACTGAAGCTTTCTTT

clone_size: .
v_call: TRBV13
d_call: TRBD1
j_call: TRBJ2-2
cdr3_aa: CASSFLDRGFSGELFF
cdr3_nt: TGTGCCAGCAGCTTCCTGGACAGGGGGTTCTCCGGGGAGCTGTTTTTT

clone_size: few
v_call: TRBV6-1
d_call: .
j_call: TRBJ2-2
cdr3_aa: CASSEMGAGELFF
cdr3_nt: TGTGCCAGCAGTGAGATGGGCGCCGGGGAGCTGTTTTTT

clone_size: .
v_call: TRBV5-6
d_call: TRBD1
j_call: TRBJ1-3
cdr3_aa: CASSFGQGATHSGNTIYF
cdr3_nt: TGTGCCAGCAGCTTCGGACAGGGGGCAACTCACTCTGGAAACACCATATATTTT

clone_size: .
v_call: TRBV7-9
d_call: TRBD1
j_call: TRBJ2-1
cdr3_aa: CASSLGTDNEQFF
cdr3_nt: TGTGCCAGCAGCCTCGGGACAGACAATGAGCAGTTCTTC

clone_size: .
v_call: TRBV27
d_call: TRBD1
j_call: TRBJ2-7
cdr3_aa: CASSPGTGGIHEQYF
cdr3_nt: TGTGCCAGCAGCCCCGGGACAGGGGGCATCCACGAGCAGTACTTC

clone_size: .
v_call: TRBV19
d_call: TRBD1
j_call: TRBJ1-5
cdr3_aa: CASRETGTSNQPQHF
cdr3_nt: TGTGCCAGTAGAGAGACAGGGACCAGCAATCAGCCCCAGCATTTT

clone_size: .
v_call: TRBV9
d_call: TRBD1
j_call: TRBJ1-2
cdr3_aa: CASSQSGTGGNGYTF
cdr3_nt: TGTGCCAGCAGCCAGAGTGGGACAGGGGGAAATGGCTACACCTTC

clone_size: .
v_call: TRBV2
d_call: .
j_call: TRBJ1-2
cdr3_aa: CASTLRATSNYGYTF
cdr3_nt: TGTGCCAGCACGTTGAGGGCGACCTCTAACTATGGCTACACCTTC

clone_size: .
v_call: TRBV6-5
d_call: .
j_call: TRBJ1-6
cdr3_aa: CASRFILNSPLHF
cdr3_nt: TGTGCCAGCAGATTTATCTTAAATTCACCCCTCCACTTT

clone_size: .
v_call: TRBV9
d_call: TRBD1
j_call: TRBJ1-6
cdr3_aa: CASSGQGHSPLHF
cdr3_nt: TGTGCCAGCAGCGGACAGGGGCACTCACCCCTCCACTTT

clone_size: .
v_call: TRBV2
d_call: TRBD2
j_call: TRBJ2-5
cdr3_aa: CASSTFSGGWETQYF
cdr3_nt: TGTGCCAGCAGTACCTTTAGCGGGGGGTGGGAGACCCAGTACTTC

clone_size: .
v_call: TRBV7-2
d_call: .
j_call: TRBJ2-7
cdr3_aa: CASSLGSYSYEQYF
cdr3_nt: TGTGCCAGCAGCTTAGGGAGCTACTCCTACGAGCAGTACTTC

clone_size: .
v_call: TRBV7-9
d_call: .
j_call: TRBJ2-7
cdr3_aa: CASSARQDTYEQYF
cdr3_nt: TGTGCCAGCAGCGCCCGACAGGATACCTACGAGCAGTACTTC

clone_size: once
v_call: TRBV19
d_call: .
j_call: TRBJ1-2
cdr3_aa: CASSPRGADGYTF
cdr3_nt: TGTGCCAGTAGCCCCCGCGGGGCCGATGGCTACACCTTC

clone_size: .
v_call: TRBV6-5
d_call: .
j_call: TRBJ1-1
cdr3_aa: CASSYWGQGRNTEAFF
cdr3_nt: TGTGCCAGCAGTTACTGGGGCCAGGGGAGGAACACTGAAGCTTTCTTT

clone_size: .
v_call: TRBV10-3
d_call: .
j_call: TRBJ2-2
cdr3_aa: CAIMEANTGELFF
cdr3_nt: TGTGCCATCATGGAGGCGAACACCGGGGAGCTGTTTTTT

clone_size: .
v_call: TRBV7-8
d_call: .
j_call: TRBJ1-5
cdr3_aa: CASSLHISGERQPQHF
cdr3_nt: TGTGCCAGCAGCTTACATATTTCGGGGGAGCGTCAGCCCCAGCATTTT

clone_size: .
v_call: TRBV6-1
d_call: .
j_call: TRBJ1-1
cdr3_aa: CASSESPGITEAFF
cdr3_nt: TGTGCCAGCAGTGAATCGCCAGGGATCACTGAAGCTTTCTTT

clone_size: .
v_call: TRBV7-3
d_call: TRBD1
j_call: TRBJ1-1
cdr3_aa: CASSSFGTGDTEAFF
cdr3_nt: TGTGCCAGCAGCTCATTCGGGACAGGGGATACTGAAGCTTTCTTT

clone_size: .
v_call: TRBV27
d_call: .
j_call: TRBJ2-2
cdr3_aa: CASSPTYRAGDTGELFF
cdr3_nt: TGTGCCAGCAGTCCCACTTACAGGGCGGGGGACACCGGGGAGCTGTTTTTT

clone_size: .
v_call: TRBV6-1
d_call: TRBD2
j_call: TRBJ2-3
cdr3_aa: CASSALGLGPDTQYF
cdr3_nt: TGTGCCAGCAGTGCCCTGGGACTAGGCCCAGATACGCAGTATTTT

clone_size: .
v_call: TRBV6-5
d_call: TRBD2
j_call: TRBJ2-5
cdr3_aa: CASGSGGVIQETQYF
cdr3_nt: TGTGCCAGCGGATCCGGGGGGGTGATCCAAGAGACCCAGTACTTC

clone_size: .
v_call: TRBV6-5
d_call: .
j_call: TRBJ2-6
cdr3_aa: CATSSVPGANVLTF
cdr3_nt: TGTGCCACCTCCAGTGTACCTGGGGCCAACGTCCTGACTTTC

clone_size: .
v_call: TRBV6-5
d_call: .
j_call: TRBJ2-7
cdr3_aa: CASSYIPGSYEQYF
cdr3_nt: TGTGCCAGCAGTTACATCCCCGGCTCCTACGAGCAGTACTTC

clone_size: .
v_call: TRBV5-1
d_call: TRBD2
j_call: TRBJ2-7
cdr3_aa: CASSPSGVYEQYF
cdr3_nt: TGCGCCAGCAGCCCTAGCGGGGTATACGAGCAGTACTTC

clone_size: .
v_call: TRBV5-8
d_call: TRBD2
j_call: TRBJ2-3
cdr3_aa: CASRNAGTSGGRGTDTQYF
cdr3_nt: TGTGCCAGCAGGAATGCCGGGACTAGCGGGGGCAGGGGCACAGATACGCAGTATTTT

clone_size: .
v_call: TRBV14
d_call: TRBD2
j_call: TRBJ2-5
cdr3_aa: CASSQDWRGGAEETQYF
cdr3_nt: TGTGCCAGCAGCCAAGATTGGCGCGGGGGGGCCGAAGAGACCCAGTACTTC

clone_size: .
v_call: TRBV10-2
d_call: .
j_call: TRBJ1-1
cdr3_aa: CASSETLFEAFF
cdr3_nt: TGCGCCAGCAGTGAGACGCTATTCGAAGCTTTCTTT